The T cell receptor (beta chain) under discussion was sequenced for a study of beta chain features in type 1 diabetes. CDR3 length: 11 residues. Germline lookup yields CDR1 GTSNPN and CDR2 SVGIG (reference sequence). Trimming cost V 4 bases and J 9 bases, with 11 bases left between them. Expressed TCRB transcripts were sequenced after all isolated RNA was converted to cDNA. Sequencing was performed with immunoSEQ multiplex PCR; in TCRdb, only in-frame clones are kept and a portion is missing. Seen here are some 410,000 clones, roughly 13% observed once, and the top ten hold roughly 0.036%. Sequenced sample: naive CD4+ T cells from blood. The sequence came from a man aged 30 to 45 in good health. The chain is built from TRBV30 and TRBJ2-3; no firm D call. In DNA form, the CDR3 reads TGTGCCTGGAACGGGTTTGACACGCAGTATTTT. Translation gives CAWNGFDTQYF.